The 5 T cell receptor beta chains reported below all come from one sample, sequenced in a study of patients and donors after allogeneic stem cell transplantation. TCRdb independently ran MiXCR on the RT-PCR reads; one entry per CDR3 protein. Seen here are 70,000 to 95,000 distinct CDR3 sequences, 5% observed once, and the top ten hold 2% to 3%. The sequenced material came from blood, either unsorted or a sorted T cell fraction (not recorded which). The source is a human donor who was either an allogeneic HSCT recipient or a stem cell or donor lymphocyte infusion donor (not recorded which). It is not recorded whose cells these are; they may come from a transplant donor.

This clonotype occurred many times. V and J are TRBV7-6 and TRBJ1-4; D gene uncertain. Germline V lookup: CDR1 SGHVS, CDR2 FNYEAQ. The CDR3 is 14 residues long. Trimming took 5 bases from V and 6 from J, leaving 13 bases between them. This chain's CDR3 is CASSLSREHEKLFF. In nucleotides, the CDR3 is TGTGCCAGCAGCCTTAGTCGGGAACATGAAAAACTGTTTTTT.

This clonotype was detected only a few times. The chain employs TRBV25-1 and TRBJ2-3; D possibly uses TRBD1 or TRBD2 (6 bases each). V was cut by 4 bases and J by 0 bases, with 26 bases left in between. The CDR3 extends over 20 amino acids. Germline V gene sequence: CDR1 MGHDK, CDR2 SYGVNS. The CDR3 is CASSGGARTVPTSSTDTQYF. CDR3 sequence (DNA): TGTGCCAGCAGTGGGGGGGCCCGGACAGTACCTACTTCTAGCACAGATACGCAGTATTTT.

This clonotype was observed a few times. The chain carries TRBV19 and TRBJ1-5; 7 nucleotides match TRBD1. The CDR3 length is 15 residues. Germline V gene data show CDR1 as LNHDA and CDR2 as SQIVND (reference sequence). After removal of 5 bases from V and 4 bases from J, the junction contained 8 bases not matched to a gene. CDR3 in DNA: TGTGCCAGTAGTGTACAGGGGCTGGGGAATCAGCCCCAGCATTTT. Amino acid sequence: CASSVQGLGNQPQHF.

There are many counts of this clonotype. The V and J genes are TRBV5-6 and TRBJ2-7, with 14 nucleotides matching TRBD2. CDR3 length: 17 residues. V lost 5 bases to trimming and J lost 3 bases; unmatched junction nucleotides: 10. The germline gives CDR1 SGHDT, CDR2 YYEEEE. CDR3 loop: CASRIFGTSGGLYEQYF. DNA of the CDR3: TGTGCCAGCAGAATCTTCGGGACTAGCGGGGGACTCTACGAGCAGTACTTC.

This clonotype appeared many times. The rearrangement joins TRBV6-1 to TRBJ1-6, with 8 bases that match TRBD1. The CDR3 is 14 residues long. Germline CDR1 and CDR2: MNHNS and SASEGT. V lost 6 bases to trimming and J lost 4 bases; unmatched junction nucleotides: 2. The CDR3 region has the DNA TGTGCCAGCAGGGGACAGGTTTATAATTCACCCCTCCACTTT. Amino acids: CASRGQVYNSPLHF.